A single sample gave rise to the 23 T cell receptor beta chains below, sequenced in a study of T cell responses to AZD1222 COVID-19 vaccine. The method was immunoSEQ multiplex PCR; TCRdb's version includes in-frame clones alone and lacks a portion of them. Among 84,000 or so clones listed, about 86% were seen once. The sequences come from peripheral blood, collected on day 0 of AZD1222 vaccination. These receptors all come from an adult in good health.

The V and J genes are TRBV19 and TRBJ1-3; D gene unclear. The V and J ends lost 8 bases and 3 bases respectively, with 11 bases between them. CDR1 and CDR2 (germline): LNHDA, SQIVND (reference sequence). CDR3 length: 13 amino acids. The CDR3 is CASATVGGNTIYF. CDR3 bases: TGTGCCAGTGCAACCGTCGGTGGAAACACCATATATTTT. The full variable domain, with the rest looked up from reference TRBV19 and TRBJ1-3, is DGGITQSPKYLFRKEGQNVTLSCEQNLNHDAMYWYRQDPGQGLRLIYYSQIVNDFQKGDIAEGYSVSREKKESFPLTVTSAQKNPTAFYLCASATVGGNTIYFGEGSWLTVV.

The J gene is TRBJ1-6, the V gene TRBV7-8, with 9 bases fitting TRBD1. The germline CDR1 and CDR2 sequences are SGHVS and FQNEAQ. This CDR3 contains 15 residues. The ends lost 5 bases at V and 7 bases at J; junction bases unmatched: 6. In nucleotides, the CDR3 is TGTGCCAGCAGCCTACAGGGGGCTGGGAATTCACCCCTCCACTTT. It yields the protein CASSLQGAGNSPLHF.

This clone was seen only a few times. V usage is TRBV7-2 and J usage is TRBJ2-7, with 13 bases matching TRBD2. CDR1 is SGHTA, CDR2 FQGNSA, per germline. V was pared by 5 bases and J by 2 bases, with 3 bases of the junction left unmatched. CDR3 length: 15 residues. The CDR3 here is CASSVGLAGPYEQYF. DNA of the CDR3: TGTGCCAGCAGCGTGGGACTAGCGGGGCCCTACGAGCAGTACTTC.

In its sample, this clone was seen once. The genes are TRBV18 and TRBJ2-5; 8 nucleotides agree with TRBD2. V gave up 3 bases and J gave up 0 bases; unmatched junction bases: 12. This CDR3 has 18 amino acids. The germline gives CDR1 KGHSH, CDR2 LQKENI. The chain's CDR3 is CASSPPLAGPRYQETQYF. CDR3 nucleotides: TGTGCCAGCTCACCCCCGCTAGCGGGTCCGAGGTACCAAGAGACCCAGTACTTC. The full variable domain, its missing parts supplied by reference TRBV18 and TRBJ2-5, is NAGVMQNPRHLVRRRGQEARLRCSPMKGHSHVYWYRQLPEEGLKFMVYLQKENIIDESGMPKERFSAEFPKEGPSILRIQQVVRGDSAAYFCASSPPLAGPRYQETQYFGPGTRLLVL.

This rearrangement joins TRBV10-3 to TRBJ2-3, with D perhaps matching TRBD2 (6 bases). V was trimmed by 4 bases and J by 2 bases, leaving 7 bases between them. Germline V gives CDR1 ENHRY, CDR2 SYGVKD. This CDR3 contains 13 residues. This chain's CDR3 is CAISGGDTDTQYF. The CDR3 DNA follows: TGTGCCATCAGTGGCGGGGACACAGATACGCAGTATTTT.

The CDR3 loop is CASSLEGSQPQHF. The CDR3 nucleotides read TGTGCCAGCAGCTTAGAGGGGAGTCAGCCCCAGCATTTT. The rearrangement uses TRBV7-2 and TRBJ1-5; a possible D gene is TRBD1 (5 bases). The CDR3 runs 13 residues. V dropped 1 base and J dropped 6 bases, with 7 bases sitting between them. Looked up from germline, CDR1 is SGHTA and CDR2 is FQGNSA.

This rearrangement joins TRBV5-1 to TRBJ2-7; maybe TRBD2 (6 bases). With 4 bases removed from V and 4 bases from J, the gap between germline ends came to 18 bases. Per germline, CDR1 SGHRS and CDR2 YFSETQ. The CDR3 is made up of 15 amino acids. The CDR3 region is CASSAGTPPYYEQYF. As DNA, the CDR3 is TGCGCCAGCAGCGCGGGGACCCCGCCTTATTACGAGCAGTACTTC.

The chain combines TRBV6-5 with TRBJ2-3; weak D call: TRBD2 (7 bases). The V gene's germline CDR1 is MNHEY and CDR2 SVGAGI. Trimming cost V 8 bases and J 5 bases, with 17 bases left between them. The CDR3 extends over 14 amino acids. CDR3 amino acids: CASGGLAEVDTQYF. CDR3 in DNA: TGTGCCAGCGGGGGGCTAGCGGAGGTAGATACGCAGTATTTT.

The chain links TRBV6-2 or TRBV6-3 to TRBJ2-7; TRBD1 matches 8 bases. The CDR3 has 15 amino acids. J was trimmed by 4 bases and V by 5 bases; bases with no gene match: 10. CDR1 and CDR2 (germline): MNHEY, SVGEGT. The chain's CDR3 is CASSLSGQGRYEQYF. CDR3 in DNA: TGTGCCAGCAGTCTATCTGGACAGGGAAGATACGAGCAGTACTTC.

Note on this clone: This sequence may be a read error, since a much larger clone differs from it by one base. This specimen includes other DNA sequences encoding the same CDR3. This chain's CDR3 is CASSYSYEQYF. The CDR3 nucleotides read TGTGCCAGCAGCTACTCCTACGAGCAGTACTTC. The chain joins TRBV12-3 or TRBV12-4 to TRBJ2-7, with D unresolved. CDR3 size: 11 residues. V was shortened by 6 bases and J by 0 bases, with 3 bases between the two germline ends.

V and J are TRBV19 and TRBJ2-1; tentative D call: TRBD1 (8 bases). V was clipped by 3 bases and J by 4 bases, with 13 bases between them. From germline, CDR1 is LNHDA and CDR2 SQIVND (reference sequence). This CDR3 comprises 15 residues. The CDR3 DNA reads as TGTGCCAGTAGTATTGGACAGGGAGGGTACAATGAGCAGTTCTTC. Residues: CASSIGQGGYNEQFF.

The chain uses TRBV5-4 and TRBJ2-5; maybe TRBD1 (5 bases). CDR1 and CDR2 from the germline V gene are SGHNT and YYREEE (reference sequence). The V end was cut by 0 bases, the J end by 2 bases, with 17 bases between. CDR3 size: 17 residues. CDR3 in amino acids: CASSLVLSGAVQETQYF. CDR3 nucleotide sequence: TGTGCCAGCAGCTTGGTTCTTAGTGGGGCTGTTCAAGAGACCCAGTACTTC. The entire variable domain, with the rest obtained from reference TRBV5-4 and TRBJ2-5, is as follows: ETGVTQSPTHLIKTRGQQVTLRCSSQSGHNTVSWYQQALGQGPQFIFQYYREEENGRGNFPPRFSGLQFPNYSSELNVNALELDDSALYLCASSLVLSGAVQETQYFGPGTRLLVL.

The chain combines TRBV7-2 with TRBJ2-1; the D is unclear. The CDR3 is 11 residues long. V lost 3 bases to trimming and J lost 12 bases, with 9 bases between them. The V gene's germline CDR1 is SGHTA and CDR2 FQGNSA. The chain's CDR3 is CASSLGTVQFF. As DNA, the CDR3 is TGTGCCAGCAGCTTGGGCACAGTGCAGTTCTTC. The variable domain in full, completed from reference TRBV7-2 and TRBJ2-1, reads GAGVSQSPSNKVTEKGKDVELRCDPISGHTALYWYRQSLGQGLEFLIYFQGNSAPDKSGLPSDRFSAERTGGSVSTLTIQRTQQEDSAVYLCASSLGTVQFFGPGTRLTVL.

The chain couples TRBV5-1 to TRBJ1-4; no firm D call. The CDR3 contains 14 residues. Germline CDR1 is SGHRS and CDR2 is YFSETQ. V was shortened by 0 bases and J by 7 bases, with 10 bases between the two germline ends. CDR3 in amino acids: CASSLADPAEKLFF. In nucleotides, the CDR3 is TGCGCCAGCAGCTTGGCCGACCCAGCTGAAAAACTGTTTTTT. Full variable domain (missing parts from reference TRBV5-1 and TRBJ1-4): KAGVTQTPRYLIKTRGQQVTLSCSPISGHRSVSWYQQTPGQGLQFLFEYFSETQRNKGNFPGRFSGRQFSNSRSEMNVSTLELGDSALYLCASSLADPAEKLFFGSGTQLSVL.

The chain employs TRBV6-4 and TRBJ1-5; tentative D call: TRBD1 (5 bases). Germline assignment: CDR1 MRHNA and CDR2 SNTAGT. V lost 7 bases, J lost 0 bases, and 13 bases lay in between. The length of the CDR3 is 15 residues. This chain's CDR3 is CASIRRGYSNQPQHF. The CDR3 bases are TGTGCCAGCATCCGACGGGGCTATAGCAATCAGCCCCAGCATTTT.

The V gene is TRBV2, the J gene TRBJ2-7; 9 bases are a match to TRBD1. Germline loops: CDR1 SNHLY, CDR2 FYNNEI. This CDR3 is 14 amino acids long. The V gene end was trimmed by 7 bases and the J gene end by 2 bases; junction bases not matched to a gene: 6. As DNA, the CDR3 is TGTGCCAGCATGACCGACAGGGGGGCCTACGAGCAGTACTTC. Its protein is CASMTDRGAYEQYF.

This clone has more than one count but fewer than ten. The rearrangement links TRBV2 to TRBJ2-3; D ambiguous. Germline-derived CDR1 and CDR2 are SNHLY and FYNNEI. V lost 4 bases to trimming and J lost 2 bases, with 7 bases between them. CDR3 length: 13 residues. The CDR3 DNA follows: TGTGCCAGCAGTGGACCTTTCACAGATACGCAGTATTTT. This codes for CASSGPFTDTQYF. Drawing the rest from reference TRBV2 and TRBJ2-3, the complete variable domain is EPEVTQTPSHQVTQMGQEVILRCVPISNHLYFYWYRQILGQKVEFLVSFYNNEISEKSEIFDDQFSVERPDGSNFTLKIRSTKLEDSAMYFCASSGPFTDTQYFGPGTRLTVL.

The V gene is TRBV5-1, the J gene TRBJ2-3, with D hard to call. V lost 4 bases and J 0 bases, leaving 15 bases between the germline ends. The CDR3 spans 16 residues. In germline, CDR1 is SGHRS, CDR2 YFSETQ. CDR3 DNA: TGCGCCAGCAGCCAGGAGCTAGAATCCAGCACAGATACGCAGTATTTT. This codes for CASSQELESSTDTQYF. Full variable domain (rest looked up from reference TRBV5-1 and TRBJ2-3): KAGVTQTPRYLIKTRGQQVTLSCSPISGHRSVSWYQQTPGQGLQFLFEYFSETQRNKGNFPGRFSGRQFSNSRSEMNVSTLELGDSALYLCASSQELESSTDTQYFGPGTRLTVL.

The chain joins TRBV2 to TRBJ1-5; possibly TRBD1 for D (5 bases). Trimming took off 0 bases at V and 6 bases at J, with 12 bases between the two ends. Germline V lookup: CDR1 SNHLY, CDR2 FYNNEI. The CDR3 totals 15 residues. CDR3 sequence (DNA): TGTGCCAGCAGTGAAGCGAGGGGAGTGGCTCAGCCCCAGCATTTT. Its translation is CASSEARGVAQPQHF.

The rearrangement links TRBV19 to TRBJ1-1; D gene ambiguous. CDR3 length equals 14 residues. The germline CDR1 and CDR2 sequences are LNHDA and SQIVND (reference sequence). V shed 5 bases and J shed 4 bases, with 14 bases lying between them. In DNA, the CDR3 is TGTGCCAGTAGTGACCAGGCTGGAGGCACTGAAGCTTTCTTT. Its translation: CASSDQAGGTEAFF.

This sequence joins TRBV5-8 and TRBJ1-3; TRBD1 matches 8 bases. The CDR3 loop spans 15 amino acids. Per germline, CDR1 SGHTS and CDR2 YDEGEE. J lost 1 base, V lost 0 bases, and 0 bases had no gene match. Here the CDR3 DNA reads TGTGCCAGCAGCTTGGGGACAGGGTCTGGAAACACCATATATTTT. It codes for CASSLGTGSGNTIYF.

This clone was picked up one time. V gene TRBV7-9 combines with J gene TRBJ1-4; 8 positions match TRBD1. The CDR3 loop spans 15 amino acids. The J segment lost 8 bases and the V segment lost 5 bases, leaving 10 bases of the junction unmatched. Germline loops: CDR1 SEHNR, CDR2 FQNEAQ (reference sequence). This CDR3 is CASSPDPGQAEKLFF. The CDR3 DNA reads TGTGCCAGCAGCCCAGATCCGGGACAGGCCGAAAAACTGTTTTTT.

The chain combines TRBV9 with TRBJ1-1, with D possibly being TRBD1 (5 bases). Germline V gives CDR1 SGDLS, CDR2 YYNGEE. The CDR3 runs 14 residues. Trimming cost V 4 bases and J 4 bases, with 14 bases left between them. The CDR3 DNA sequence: TGTGCCAGCAGCTTTCGGGGACCAGGCACTGAAGCTTTCTTT. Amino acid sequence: CASSFRGPGTEAFF.